The 23 T cell receptor beta chains below all came from one sample that was sequenced in a study of CD8 T cells in Susac syndrome. The RNA, about 0.5 to 1 ug, was put through reverse transcription using random hexamers. Using its own MiXCR run on the immunoSEQ multiplex PCR reads, TCRdb lists one record per CDR3 protein. The table records 150,000 to 200,000 distinct CDR3 sequences, about 95% of them present only once. The specimen sequenced was CD4+ T cells from PBMCs. Receptors were obtained from a human donor in good health.

The rearrangement joins TRBV11-1 to TRBJ2-1; D gene uncertain. Germline V gene lookup returns CDR1 SGHAT and CDR2 FQDESV (reference sequence). The CDR3 is 13 residues long. Trimming removed 5 bases from V and 7 bases from J, with 12 bases in between. Here the CDR3 reads CASSPRLRNEQFF. The CDR3 bases are TGTGCCAGCAGCCCAAGGTTGCGTAATGAGCAGTTCTTC.

The gene calls are TRBV6-1 and TRBJ1-1, with D possibly TRBD1 on 6 matching bases. Trimming left V 6 bases short and J 0 bases short, with 23 bases between. Germline values: CDR1 MNHNS, CDR2 SASEGT. This CDR3 has 18 residues. CDR3 protein: CASSRRGTRGEMNTEAFF. The CDR3 coding sequence is TGTGCCAGCAGCCGACGCGGGACACGGGGGGAGATGAACACTGAAGCTTTCTTT.

The J gene is TRBJ2-7, the V gene TRBV30; D remains ambiguous. Trimming took 2 bases from V and 0 from J, leaving 11 bases between them. The germline V gene has CDR1 GTSNPN and CDR2 SVGIG (reference sequence). This CDR3 has 14 residues. CDR3 in DNA: TGTGCCTGGAGTCATACGGTCACCTCCTACGAGCAGTACTTC. It encodes CAWSHTVTSYEQYF.

The chain carries TRBV24-1 and TRBJ2-1, with 7 bases matching TRBD2. CDR1 KGHDR and CDR2 SFDVKD come from the germline V gene. V dropped 5 bases and J dropped 3; count of bases not matched to a gene: 9. This CDR3 region has 16 residues. The CDR3 is CATSGMGGRDYNEQFF. CDR3 coding DNA: TGTGCCACCAGTGGGATGGGAGGGAGAGACTACAATGAGCAGTTCTTC.

The rearrangement uses TRBV29-1 and TRBJ2-3; D might be TRBD1 (6 bases). The length of the CDR3 is 16 residues. V lost 7 bases and J lost 0, with 20 bases in between. Germline CDR1 SQVTM, CDR2 ANQGSEA. As DNA, the CDR3 is TGCAGCGGAATTGGTTGGGCAGGGGCCAGCACAGATACGCAGTATTTT. It translates to CSGIGWAGASTDTQYF.

The genes are TRBV9 and TRBJ2-1; TRBD1 is a possible D gene (6 bases). CDR3 size: 13 residues. Germline CDR1 is SGDLS and CDR2 is YYNGEE. Trimming shortened V by 5 bases and J by 9 bases, and 15 bases separated the two germline ends. The CDR3 loop reads CASSQITGSEQFF. As DNA, the CDR3 is TGTGCCAGCAGTCAGATCACAGGGAGTGAGCAGTTCTTC.

CDR3 coding DNA: TGTGCCAGCAGACCCACGGACGGGAACATTCAGTACTTC. Its protein is CASRPTDGNIQYF. The chain carries TRBV11-2 and TRBJ2-4; D remains ambiguous. This CDR3 comprises 13 residues. With 6 bases removed from V and 7 bases from J, the gap between germline ends came to 13 bases. The germline gives CDR1 SGHAT, CDR2 FQNNGV.

The CDR3 loop is CASSQDWTVHEQYF. In nucleotides, the CDR3 is TGTGCCAGCAGCCAAGATTGGACAGTTCACGAGCAGTACTTC. The chain has TRBV3-1 and TRBJ2-7, with D maybe TRBD1 (6 bases). Germline V CDR1 and CDR2: LGHDT, YNNKEL (reference sequence). V lost 0 bases to trimming and J lost 5 bases, with 11 bases between them. The CDR3 sequence is 14 residues long.

This chain uses TRBV24-1 with TRBJ2-6, with a tentative D call TRBD1 (6 bases). V shed 9 bases and J shed 0 bases, with 11 bases lying between them. The CDR3 has 15 amino acids. Looked up from germline, CDR1 is KGHDR and CDR2 is SFDVKD. DNA for the CDR3: TGTGCCACCGGCCAGGGACACTCTGGGGCCAACGTCCTGACTTTC. The encoded protein is CATGQGHSGANVLTF.

The rearrangement joins TRBV5-1 to TRBJ1-1; TRBD1 agrees at 7 bases. J was trimmed by 1 base and V by 2 bases; bases with no gene match: 5. Per the germline V gene, CDR1 is SGHRS and CDR2 is YFSETQ. CDR3 length: 15 amino acids. CDR3 sequence: CASSLQQGQNTEAFF. The CDR3 bases are TGCGCCAGCAGCTTACAACAGGGGCAGAACACTGAAGCTTTCTTT.

The CDR3 loop reads CASSQYTNAQYF. CDR3 DNA sequence: TGTGCCAGCAGTCAATATACAAACGCTCAGTATTTT. The chain uses TRBV6-2 or TRBV6-3 and TRBJ2-3; no firm D call. V dropped 5 bases and J dropped 12 bases, with 15 bases sitting between them. CDR3 length: 12 residues. Per germline, CDR1 MNHEY and CDR2 SVGEGT.

The rearrangement joins TRBV2 to TRBJ2-2; unclear D gene. Looked up from germline, CDR1 is SNHLY and CDR2 is FYNNEI. Trimming left V 1 base short and J 5 bases short, with 11 bases between. CDR3 length: 15 amino acids. The DNA for the CDR3 is TGTGCCAGCAGTGAAGGGCTAGTGAGGACCGGGGAGCTGTTTTTT. It encodes CASSEGLVRTGELFF.

A single count supports this clonotype. The V and J genes are TRBV28 and TRBJ2-2; no reliable D call. The V and J ends lost 8 bases and 6 bases respectively, with 10 bases between them. Germline CDR1 MDHEN, CDR2 SYDVKM. The CDR3 is made up of 12 amino acids. CDR3 bases: TGTGCCAGCTCCGCCCTTGCCGGGGAGCTGTTTTTT. Amino acids: CASSALAGELFF.

J is TRBJ2-7 and V is TRBV20-1, with 11 bases that match TRBD1. Trimming took 1 base from V and 3 from J; bases not matched to a gene: 8. The CDR3 is 16 residues long. Germline V lookup: CDR1 DFQATT, CDR2 SNEGSKA (reference sequence). In nucleotides, the CDR3 is TGCAGTGCTAGAGGTCGGCTGGGGACAGGGGGCTACGAGCAGTACTTC. It codes for CSARGRLGTGGYEQYF.

The V gene is TRBV15, the J gene TRBJ2-3; D unclear. Deletions cut 5 bases from V and 3 bases from J, with 15 bases between. Germline-derived CDR1 and CDR2 are LNHNV and YYDKDF (reference sequence). This CDR3 is 15 amino acids long. CDR3 sequence reads: CATSLRRLSTDTQYF. CDR3 in DNA: TGTGCCACCAGCCTACGTAGACTCTCGACAGATACGCAGTATTTT.

This sequence joins TRBV20-1 and TRBJ2-3, with TRBD2 matching 10 bases. V shed 6 bases, J shed 5 bases, and the junction held 14 bases outside the gene matches. This CDR3 is built from 16 residues. Germline CDR1 DFQATT, CDR2 SNEGSKA (reference sequence). Written as DNA, the CDR3 is TGCAGTGCCCTGCATGAGCTAGCGGGAGTCAAAGATACGCAGTATTTT. It specifies CSALHELAGVKDTQYF.

This sequence joins TRBV7-9 and TRBJ2-1; no reliable D call. CDR1 and CDR2 (germline): SEHNR, FQNEAQ (reference sequence). V was cut by 5 bases and J by 0 bases, with 8 bases left in between. This CDR3 spans 14 amino acids. The DNA for the CDR3 is TGTGCCAGCAGCCCCCGTTCCTCCTACAATGAGCAGTTCTTC. Translating gives CASSPRSSYNEQFF. Full variable domain (missing parts from reference TRBV7-9 and TRBJ2-1): DTGVSQNPRHKITKRGQNVTFRCDPISEHNRLYWYRQTLGQGPEFLTYFQNEAQLEKSRLLSDRFSAERPKGSFSTLEIQRTEQGDSAMYLCASSPRSSYNEQFFGPGTRLTVL.

The V gene is TRBV28, the J gene TRBJ2-3, with D possibly TRBD1 on 5 matching bases. Trimming shortened V by 7 bases and J by 1 base, and 9 bases separated the two germline ends. The CDR3 sequence is 13 residues long. CDR1 and CDR2 from the germline V gene are MDHEN and SYDVKM. The CDR3 region is CASNLRGTDTQYF. For the CDR3, the DNA is TGTGCCAGCAACCTCAGGGGCACAGATACGCAGTATTTT.

The V and J genes are TRBV7-2 and TRBJ2-1; TRBD1 agrees at 10 bases. With V trimmed by 5 bases and J by 10 bases, 11 bases remained unmatched. CDR1 SGHTA and CDR2 FQGNSA come from the germline V gene. This CDR3 region has 15 residues. The CDR3 bases are TGTGCCAGCAGCACACACCCGGGACAGGGGCTCGAGCAGTTCTTC. Translation gives CASSTHPGQGLEQFF.

The chain couples TRBV27 to TRBJ2-7, with D maybe TRBD2 (5 bases). Germline-derived CDR1 and CDR2 are MNHEY and SMNVEV (reference sequence). This CDR3 comprises 14 residues. V lost 7 bases and J 7 bases, leaving 20 bases between the germline ends. This CDR3 reads CASTLLRDCGEQYF. The CDR3 DNA reads TGTGCCAGCACCCTGCTTCGGGATTGTGGAGAGCAGTACTTC.

The V gene is TRBV20-1, the J gene TRBJ2-3; possible D gene TRBD2, 6 bases. This CDR3 is built from 15 residues. V was pared by 5 bases and J by 0 bases, with 15 bases between. Germline V gene lookup returns CDR1 DFQATT and CDR2 SNEGSKA (reference sequence). The chain's CDR3 is CSALWGGGSTDTQYF. CDR3 nucleotide sequence: TGCAGTGCTCTCTGGGGCGGAGGGAGCACAGATACGCAGTATTTT.

The chain couples TRBV7-2 to TRBJ2-1; D perhaps matches TRBD2 (5 bases). Germline V gene lookup returns CDR1 SGHTA and CDR2 FQGNSA. The CDR3 contains 13 residues. V was clipped by 3 bases and J by 3 bases, with 6 bases between them. CDR3: CASSFDYYNEQFF. The DNA of the CDR3 is TGTGCCAGCAGCTTTGACTACTACAATGAGCAGTTCTTC.

In its sample, this clonotype was seen once. The chain is built from TRBV3-1 and TRBJ1-4; perhaps TRBD1 as D (6 bases). The length of the CDR3 is 15 residues. V was clipped by 1 base and J by 7 bases, with 13 bases between them. Germline V gives CDR1 LGHDT, CDR2 YNNKEL (reference sequence). CDR3 region: CASSQAAGDREKLFF. Here the CDR3 DNA reads TGTGCCAGCAGCCAAGCCGCAGGGGATCGTGAAAAACTGTTTTTT.